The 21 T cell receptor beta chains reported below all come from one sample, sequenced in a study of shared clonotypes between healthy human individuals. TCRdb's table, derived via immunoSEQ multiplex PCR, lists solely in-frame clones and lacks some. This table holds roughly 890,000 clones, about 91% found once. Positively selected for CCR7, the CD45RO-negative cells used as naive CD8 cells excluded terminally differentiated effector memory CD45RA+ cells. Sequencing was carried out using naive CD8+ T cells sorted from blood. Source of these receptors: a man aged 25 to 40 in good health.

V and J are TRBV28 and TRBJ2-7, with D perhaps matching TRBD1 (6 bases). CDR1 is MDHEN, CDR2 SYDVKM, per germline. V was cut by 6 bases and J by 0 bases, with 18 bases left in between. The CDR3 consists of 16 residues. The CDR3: CASSNLRDTLSYEQYF. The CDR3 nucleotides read TGTGCCAGCAGCAACCTCCGGGACACCCTCTCCTACGAGCAGTACTTC.

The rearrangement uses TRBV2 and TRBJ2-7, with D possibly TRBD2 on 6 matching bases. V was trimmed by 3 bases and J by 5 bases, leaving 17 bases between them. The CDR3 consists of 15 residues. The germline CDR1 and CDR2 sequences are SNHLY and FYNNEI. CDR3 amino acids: CASSESAGLIDEQYF. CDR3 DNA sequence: TGTGCCAGCAGTGAGTCGGCGGGACTTATCGACGAGCAGTACTTC.

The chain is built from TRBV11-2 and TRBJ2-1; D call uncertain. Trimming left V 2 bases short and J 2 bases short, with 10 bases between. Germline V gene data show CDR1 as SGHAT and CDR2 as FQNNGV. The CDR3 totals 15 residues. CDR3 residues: CASSLRSSAYNEQFF. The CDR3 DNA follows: TGTGCCAGCAGCTTACGTTCGTCGGCCTACAATGAGCAGTTCTTC.

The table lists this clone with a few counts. The CDR3 DNA follows: TGCGCCAGCAGCCTTCGAGGGGACAGGGACAATCAGCCCCAGCATTTT. Translated, it gives CASSLRGDRDNQPQHF. This sequence joins TRBV4-1 and TRBJ1-5, with TRBD1 matching over 9 bases. The junction had 7 bases not matched to a gene; V was cut back by 4 bases and J by 3 bases. The CDR3 is 16 residues long. Germline loops: CDR1 MGHRA, CDR2 YSYEKL.

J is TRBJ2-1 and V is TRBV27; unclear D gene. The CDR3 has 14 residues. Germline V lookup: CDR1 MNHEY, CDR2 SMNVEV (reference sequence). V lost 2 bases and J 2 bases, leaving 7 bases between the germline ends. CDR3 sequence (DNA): TGTGCCAGCAGTTTAGGCCAAGCCTACAATGAGCAGTTCTTC. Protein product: CASSLGQAYNEQFF.

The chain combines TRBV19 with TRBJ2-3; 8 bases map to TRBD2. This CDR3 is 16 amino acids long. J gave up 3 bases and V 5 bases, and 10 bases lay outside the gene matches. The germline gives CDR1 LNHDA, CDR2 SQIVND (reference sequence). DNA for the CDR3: TGTGCCAGTAGTGCCAGGAGCGGGAGCCTTACAGATACGCAGTATTTT. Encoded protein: CASSARSGSLTDTQYF.

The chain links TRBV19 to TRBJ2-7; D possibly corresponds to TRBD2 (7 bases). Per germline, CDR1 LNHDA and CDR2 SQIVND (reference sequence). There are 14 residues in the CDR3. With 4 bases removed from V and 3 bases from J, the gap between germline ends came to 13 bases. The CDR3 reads CASSKRGGDYEQYF. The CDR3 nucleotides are TGTGCCAGTAGTAAACGAGGGGGGGACTACGAGCAGTACTTC.

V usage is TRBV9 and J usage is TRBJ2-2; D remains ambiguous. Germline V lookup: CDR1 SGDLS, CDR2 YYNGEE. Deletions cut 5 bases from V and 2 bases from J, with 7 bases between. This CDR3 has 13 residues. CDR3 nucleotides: TGTGCCAGCAGTGACACAAACACCGGGGAGCTGTTTTTT. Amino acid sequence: CASSDTNTGELFF.

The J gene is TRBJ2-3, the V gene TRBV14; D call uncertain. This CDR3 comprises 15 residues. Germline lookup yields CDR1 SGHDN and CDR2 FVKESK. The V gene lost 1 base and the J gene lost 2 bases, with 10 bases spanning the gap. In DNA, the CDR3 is TGTGCCAGCAGCCAAGCGGGTAGCTACACAGATACGCAGTATTTT. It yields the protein CASSQAGSYTDTQYF.

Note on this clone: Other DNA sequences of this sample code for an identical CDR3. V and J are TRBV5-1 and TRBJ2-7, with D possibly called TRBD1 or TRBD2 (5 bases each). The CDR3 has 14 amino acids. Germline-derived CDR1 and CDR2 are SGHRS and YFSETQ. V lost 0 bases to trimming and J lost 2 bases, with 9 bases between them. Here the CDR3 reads CASSLEGSPYEQYF. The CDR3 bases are TGCGCCAGCAGCTTGGAGGGGAGCCCCTACGAGCAGTACTTC. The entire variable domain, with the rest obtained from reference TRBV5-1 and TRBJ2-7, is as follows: KAGVTQTPRYLIKTRGQQVTLSCSPISGHRSVSWYQQTPGQGLQFLFEYFSETQRNKGNFPGRFSGRQFSNSRSEMNVSTLELGDSALYLCASSLEGSPYEQYFGPGTRLTVT.

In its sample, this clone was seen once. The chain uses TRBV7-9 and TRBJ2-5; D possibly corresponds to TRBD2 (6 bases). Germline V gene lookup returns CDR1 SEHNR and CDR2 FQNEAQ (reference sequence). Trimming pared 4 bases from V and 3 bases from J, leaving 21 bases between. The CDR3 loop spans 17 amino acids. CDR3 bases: TGTGCCAGCAGCTCATTTAAAACCGGGACTCTAGAAGAGACCCAGTACTTC. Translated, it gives CASSSFKTGTLEETQYF.

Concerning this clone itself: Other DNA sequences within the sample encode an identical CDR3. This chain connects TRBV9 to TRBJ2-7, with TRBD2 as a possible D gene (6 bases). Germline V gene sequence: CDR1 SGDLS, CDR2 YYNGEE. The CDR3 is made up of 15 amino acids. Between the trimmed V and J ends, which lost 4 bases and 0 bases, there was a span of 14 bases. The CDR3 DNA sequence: TGTGCCAGCAGCCCCCAGCGGGCGCTCTCCTACGAGCAGTACTTC. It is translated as CASSPQRALSYEQYF.

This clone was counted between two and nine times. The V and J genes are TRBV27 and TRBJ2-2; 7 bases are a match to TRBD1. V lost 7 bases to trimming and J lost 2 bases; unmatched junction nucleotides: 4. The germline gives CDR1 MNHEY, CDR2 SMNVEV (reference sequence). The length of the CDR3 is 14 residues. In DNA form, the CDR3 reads TGTGCCAGCACCGGGACAGCCAACACCGGGGAGCTGTTTTTT. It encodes CASTGTANTGELFF.

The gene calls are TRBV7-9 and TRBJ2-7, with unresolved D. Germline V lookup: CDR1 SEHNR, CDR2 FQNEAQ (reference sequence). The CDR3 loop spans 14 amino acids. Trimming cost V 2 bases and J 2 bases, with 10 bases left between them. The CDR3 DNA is TGTGCCAGCAGCTTATACTCCAGCCCCTACGAGCAGTACTTC. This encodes CASSLYSSPYEQYF.

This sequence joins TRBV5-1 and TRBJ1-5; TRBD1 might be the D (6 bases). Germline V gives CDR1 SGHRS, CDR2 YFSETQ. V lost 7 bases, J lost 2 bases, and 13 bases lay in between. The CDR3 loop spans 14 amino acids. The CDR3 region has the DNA TGCGCCAGCGCGGAGTCAGGGGGCAATCAGCCCCAGCATTTT. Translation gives CASAESGGNQPQHF.

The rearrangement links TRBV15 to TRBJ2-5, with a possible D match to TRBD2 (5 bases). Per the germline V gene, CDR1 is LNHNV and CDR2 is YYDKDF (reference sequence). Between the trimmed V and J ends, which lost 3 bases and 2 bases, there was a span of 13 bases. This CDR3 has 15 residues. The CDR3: CATSSSRGSQETQYF. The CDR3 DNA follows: TGTGCCACCAGCAGTTCCAGAGGGTCGCAAGAGACCCAGTACTTC.

The CDR3 loop is CASRQLGSAYNEQFF. The CDR3, as DNA: TGTGCCAGCAGACAACTCGGGTCTGCCTACAATGAGCAGTTCTTC. V usage is TRBV28 and J usage is TRBJ2-1; D is ambiguous. CDR3 length equals 15 residues. Germline loops: CDR1 MDHEN, CDR2 SYDVKM. Trimming pared 6 bases from V and 2 bases from J, leaving 14 bases between.

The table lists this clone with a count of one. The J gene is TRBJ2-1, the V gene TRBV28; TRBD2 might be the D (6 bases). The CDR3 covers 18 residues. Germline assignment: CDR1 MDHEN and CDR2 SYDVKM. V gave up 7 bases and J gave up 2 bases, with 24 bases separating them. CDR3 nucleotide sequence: TGTGCCAGCACTCCTCGGTCGCCGGGAGTACCCGCCTACAATGAGCAGTTCTTC. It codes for CASTPRSPGVPAYNEQFF.

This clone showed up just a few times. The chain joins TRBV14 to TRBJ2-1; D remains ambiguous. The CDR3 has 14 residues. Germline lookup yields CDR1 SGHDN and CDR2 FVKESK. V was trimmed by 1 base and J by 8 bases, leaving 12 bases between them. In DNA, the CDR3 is TGTGCCAGCAGCCAAGTCGGCAGTCAATATGAGCAGTTCTTC. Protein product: CASSQVGSQYEQFF.

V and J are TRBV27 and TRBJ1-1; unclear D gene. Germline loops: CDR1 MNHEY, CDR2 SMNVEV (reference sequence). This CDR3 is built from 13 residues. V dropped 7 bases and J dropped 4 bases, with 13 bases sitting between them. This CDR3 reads CASTPNGRTEAFF. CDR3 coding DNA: TGTGCCAGCACACCAAACGGGCGCACTGAAGCTTTCTTT.

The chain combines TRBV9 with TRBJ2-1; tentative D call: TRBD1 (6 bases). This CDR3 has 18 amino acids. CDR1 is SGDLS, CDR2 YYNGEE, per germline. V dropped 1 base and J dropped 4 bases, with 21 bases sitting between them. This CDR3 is CASSVYGGTLRLYNEQFF. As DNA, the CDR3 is TGTGCCAGCAGCGTATACGGTGGGACACTACGCCTATACAATGAGCAGTTCTTC.